The 28 T cell receptor beta chains below were found in one sample sequenced in a study of shared clonotypes between healthy human individuals. Produced via immunoSEQ multiplex PCR; TCRdb's table is partial and in-frame only. The data show about 2 million clones, about 95% seen once. CD45RO-negative CD8 cells positively selected for CCR7 made up the naive population, which excluded terminally differentiated effector memory CD45RA+ cells. Sequenced material: naive CD8+ T cells sorted from blood. The receptors derive from a man between 18 and 35 years old in good health.

The chain uses TRBV2 and TRBJ2-5; D tentatively fits TRBD1 or TRBD2 (5 bases each). V dropped 7 bases and J dropped 5 bases, with 17 bases sitting between them. This CDR3 contains 14 residues. The germline gives CDR1 SNHLY, CDR2 FYNNEI. The CDR3 loop is CASTDPRGVETQYF. For the CDR3, the DNA is TGTGCCAGCACCGACCCCCGAGGGGTGGAGACCCAGTACTTC.

This chain joins TRBV30 and TRBJ2-7, with a weak D call TRBD1 (6 bases). Germline-derived CDR1 and CDR2 are GTSNPN and SVGIG (reference sequence). This CDR3 has 14 amino acids. As DNA, the CDR3 is TGTGCGCATTCCGGGACATCCACGTCCTACGAGCAGTACTTC. It is translated as CAHSGTSTSYEQYF.

The J gene is TRBJ1-2, the V gene TRBV27, with TRBD1 as a possible D gene (6 bases). Between the trimmed V and J ends, which lost 3 bases and 4 bases, there was a span of 12 bases. This CDR3 region has 14 residues. CDR1 and CDR2 from the germline V gene are MNHEY and SMNVEV (reference sequence). The CDR3 loop is CASSFQGSGYGYTF. DNA of the CDR3: TGTGCCAGCAGTTTTCAGGGGAGCGGCTATGGCTACACCTTC.

This clone came up once. The CDR3, as DNA: TGTGCCACCAGCAGAGATCAGATAGGGGGCTATCAGCCCCAGCATTTT. It encodes CATSRDQIGGYQPQHF. V and J are TRBV15 and TRBJ1-5; 7 nucleotides line up with TRBD1. The CDR3 loop spans 16 amino acids. V dropped 0 bases and J dropped 5; count of bases not matched to a gene: 7. Per germline, CDR1 LNHNV and CDR2 YYDKDF (reference sequence).

V and J are TRBV11-3 and TRBJ2-3; D is uncertain. Germline assignment: CDR1 SGHNT and CDR2 YENEEA. Trimming cost V 1 base and J 7 bases, with 6 bases left between them. This CDR3 spans 12 amino acids. CDR3 protein: CASSLGRNTQYF. The CDR3 nucleotides read TGTGCCAGCAGCTTAGGCCGGAATACGCAGTATTTT.

This sequence joins TRBV11-3 and TRBJ2-5; D uncertain. The germline CDR1 and CDR2 sequences are SGHNT and YENEEA. This CDR3 has 13 amino acids. V shed 3 bases and J shed 2 bases, with 7 bases lying between them. The CDR3 DNA reads TGTGCCAGCAGCTTCCACAGTCAAGAGACCCAGTACTTC. It specifies CASSFHSQETQYF.

On this clone itself: Germline is not matched at one junction end, which may reflect a read error. The sample has other DNA sequences that encode this CDR3 too. The chain recombines TRBV13 with TRBJ1-2, with 8 bases lining up with TRBD1. This CDR3 has 14 amino acids. Germline V CDR1 and CDR2: PRHDT, FYEKMQ (reference sequence). The chain's CDR3 is CASSLGQGLYGYTF. The CDR3, as DNA: TGTGCCAGCAGCCTAGGACAGGGCCTCTATGGCTACACCTTC.

The V and J genes are TRBV11-2 and TRBJ2-3; the match to TRBD2 covers 7 bases. The germline gives CDR1 SGHAT, CDR2 FQNNGV. J was trimmed by 9 bases and V by 2 bases; bases with no gene match: 11. The CDR3 spans 15 residues. The CDR3 sequence is CASSLLGLEPHTQYF. The CDR3 DNA sequence: TGTGCCAGCAGCTTACTAGGACTAGAGCCCCACACGCAGTATTTT. The complete variable domain, with remaining parts taken from reference TRBV11-2 and TRBJ2-3, reads EAGVAQSPRYKIIEKRQSVAFWCNPISGHATLYWYQQILGQGPKLLIQFQNNGVVDDSQLPKDRFSAERLKGVDSTLKIQPAKLEDSAVYLCASSLLGLEPHTQYFGPGTRLTVL.

J is TRBJ2-3 and V is TRBV5-4, with 14 bases lining up with TRBD2. V was pared by 4 bases and J by 5 bases, with 6 bases of the junction left unmatched. CDR1 is SGHNT and CDR2 is YYREEE in the germline V gene (reference sequence). The CDR3 is 16 amino acids. The CDR3 spells CASSGPTSGGGDTQYF. The CDR3 DNA is TGTGCCAGCAGCGGACCGACTAGCGGGGGGGGAGATACGCAGTATTTT.

The chain couples TRBV13 to TRBJ2-7; D ambiguous. Germline assignment: CDR1 PRHDT and CDR2 FYEKMQ (reference sequence). The CDR3 length is 13 residues. Trimming took off 3 bases at V and 2 bases at J, with 8 bases between the two ends. In DNA, the CDR3 is TGTGCCAGCAGCTTCACAGTAACCTACGAGCAGTACTTC. It specifies CASSFTVTYEQYF.

The J gene is TRBJ2-3, the V gene TRBV28; 7 positions match TRBD2. The CDR3 spans 16 residues. The germline CDR1 and CDR2 sequences are MDHEN and SYDVKM. The V segment lost 2 bases and the J segment 0 bases; nucleotides outside the gene matches: 5. CDR3 loop: CASSLGASGSTDTQYF. The DNA for the CDR3 is TGTGCCAGCAGTTTAGGGGCTAGCGGCAGCACAGATACGCAGTATTTT.

The chain has TRBV7-8 and TRBJ2-5; D perhaps matches TRBD1 (5 bases). Germline loops: CDR1 SGHVS, CDR2 FQNEAQ. V lost 5 bases to trimming and J lost 2 bases, with 15 bases between them. The CDR3 is 15 amino acids. The CDR3 sequence is CASSTTPGSQETQYF. Written as DNA, the CDR3 is TGTGCCAGCAGCACCACTCCAGGGTCACAAGAGACCCAGTACTTC.

V usage is TRBV7-9 and J usage is TRBJ2-1; TRBD2 is a possible D gene (5 bases). Per germline, CDR1 SEHNR and CDR2 FQNEAQ (reference sequence). CDR3 length: 13 amino acids. The ends were cut back, 4 bases at V and 8 bases at J, with 12 bases in the middle. The CDR3 spells CASSSSVGDEQFF. CDR3 coding DNA: TGTGCCAGCAGCTCCTCGGTCGGGGATGAGCAGTTCTTC.

The V call is TRBV11-2, the J call TRBJ2-7; D remains unclear. The CDR3 length is 13 residues. The V gene lost 5 bases and the J gene lost 0 bases, with 8 bases spanning the gap. Germline lookup yields CDR1 SGHAT and CDR2 FQNNGV. CDR3 region: CASSRRSSYEQYF. CDR3 nucleotide sequence: TGTGCCAGCAGCCGGCGGAGCTCCTACGAGCAGTACTTC.

V is TRBV18 and J is TRBJ2-3, with TRBD1 matching 7 bases. J gave up 2 bases and V 3 bases, and 5 bases lay outside the gene matches. Per germline, CDR1 KGHSH and CDR2 LQKENI. This CDR3 contains 15 residues. The CDR3, as DNA: TGTGCCAGCTCACCGACAGGGTTGTACACAGATACGCAGTATTTT. Amino acid sequence: CASSPTGLYTDTQYF.

In its sample, this clone was seen once. The junction shows a germline mismatch at one end, possibly a read error. The sample contains more than one DNA sequence encoding this CDR3. The chain employs TRBV6-5 and TRBJ1-6; tentative D call: TRBD1 (5 bases). This CDR3 comprises 16 residues. The germline gives CDR1 MNHEY, CDR2 SVGAGI. This CDR3 is CASSYGGSSYNSPLHF. As DNA, the CDR3 is TGTGCTAGCAGTTACGGGGGGAGCTCCTATAATTCACCCCTCCACTTT.

The chain joins TRBV4-1 to TRBJ2-5; D is tentatively TRBD1 or TRBD2 (6 bases each). From germline, CDR1 is MGHRA and CDR2 YSYEKL. The V end was cut by 3 bases, the J end by 2 bases, with 22 bases between. The CDR3 loop spans 18 amino acids. This chain's CDR3 is CASSHFKDGEGGQETQYF. The CDR3 nucleotides are TGCGCCAGCAGCCATTTCAAGGACGGAGAGGGGGGACAAGAGACCCAGTACTTC.

This sequence joins TRBV29-1 and TRBJ1-1; the D gene is possibly TRBD1 (5 bases). The CDR3 is 18 residues long. Germline V lookup: CDR1 SQVTM, CDR2 ANQGSEA. V lost 2 bases to trimming and J lost 0 bases, with 22 bases between them. The DNA for the CDR3 is TGCAGCGTTGAACCGAGGGACGTGGAAAATATAATGAACACTGAAGCTTTCTTT. Translated, it gives CSVEPRDVENIMNTEAFF. Looking up the rest from reference TRBV29-1 and TRBJ1-1 gives the full variable domain: SAVISQKPSRDICQRGTSLTIQCQVDSQVTMMFWYRQQPGQSLTLIATANQGSEATYESGFVIDKFPISRPNLTFSTLTVSNMSPEDSSIYLCSVEPRDVENIMNTEAFFGQGTRLTVV.

J is TRBJ2-7 and V is TRBV5-6, with TRBD2 identical over 14 bases. V lost 3 bases and J lost 7; bases outside the gene matches: 6. CDR3 length: 15 amino acids. Germline CDR1 reads SGHDT; CDR2 reads YYEEEE. The CDR3 nucleotides are TGTGCCAGCAGCTCGGGACTAGCGGGAGTTAGGGAGCAGTACTTC. This translates into CASSSGLAGVREQYF.

This chain uses TRBV5-6 with TRBJ1-4; no definite D call. The CDR3 sequence is 17 residues long. The germline gives CDR1 SGHDT, CDR2 YYEEEE. The ends were cut back, 2 bases at V and 6 bases at J, with 20 bases in the middle. The CDR3 DNA reads as TGTGCCAGCAGCTTTTCCAGCCACTCAGAGCACCATGAAAAACTGTTTTTT. Its translation is CASSFSSHSEHHEKLFF.

V is TRBV18 and J is TRBJ1-2, with D possibly matching TRBD1 (5 bases). Germline CDR1 is KGHSH and CDR2 is LQKENI. The CDR3 runs to 14 residues. The V end was cut by 2 bases, the J end by 3 bases, with 10 bases between. The CDR3 is CASSPSGGDYGYTF. CDR3 bases: TGTGCCAGCTCACCATCGGGGGGAGACTATGGCTACACCTTC.

The chain is built from TRBV30 and TRBJ2-5; unclear D gene. The DNA matches TRBJ2-7 better at its end, which makes the J call doubtful. The CDR3 totals 13 residues. From germline, CDR1 is GTSNPN and CDR2 SVGIG (reference sequence). CDR3 nucleotide sequence: TGTGCCTGGAGTGTGTTCACTACCTACGAGCAGTACTTC. It translates to CAWSVFTTYEQYF.

The table lists this clone with a count of one. This chain joins TRBV28 and TRBJ1-1; D may be TRBD1 (5 bases). The CDR3 spans 14 residues. CDR1 is MDHEN, CDR2 SYDVKM, per germline. Trimming pared 5 bases from V and 6 bases from J, leaving 16 bases between. The CDR3: CASSTRGLAPEAFF. CDR3 sequence (DNA): TGTGCCAGCAGTACCCGGGGGTTGGCGCCTGAAGCTTTCTTT.

The chain employs TRBV10-2 and TRBJ2-5; 12 bases fit TRBD2. The CDR3 loop spans 16 amino acids. Trimming cost V 2 bases and J 2 bases; bases outside gene matches: 3. Germline-derived CDR1 and CDR2 are WSHSY and SAAADI. CDR3 in amino acids: CASSEASGRGQETQYF. CDR3 in DNA: TGCGCCAGCAGTGAGGCTAGCGGGAGGGGGCAAGAGACCCAGTACTTC.

This chain links TRBV7-8 with TRBJ1-6; D is ambiguous. The CDR3 spans 15 residues. CDR1 is SGHVS and CDR2 is FQNEAQ in the germline V gene. V lost 1 base to trimming and J lost 7 bases, with 11 bases between them. The chain's CDR3 is CASSLEAIVNSPLHF. In DNA, the CDR3 is TGTGCCAGCAGCTTAGAGGCCATTGTAAATTCACCCCTCCACTTT.

As for this clone: The same CDR3 can be traced to other DNA sequences in this sample. The genes are TRBV9 and TRBJ2-5; perhaps TRBD2 as D (5 bases). V lost 0 bases and J 1 base, leaving 10 bases between the germline ends. Germline V gene lookup returns CDR1 SGDLS and CDR2 YYNGEE. The CDR3 consists of 15 residues. The CDR3 region is CASSVVPGIQETQYF. The CDR3, as DNA: TGTGCCAGCAGCGTAGTTCCCGGGATCCAAGAGACCCAGTACTTC.

This clone was seen only once. The chain combines TRBV27 with TRBJ2-7, with 8 bases lining up with TRBD2. The length of the CDR3 is 16 residues. Germline V CDR1 and CDR2: MNHEY, SMNVEV (reference sequence). Trimming cost V 4 bases and J 1 base; bases outside gene matches: 9. CDR3 protein: CASSYSSGPRSYEQYF. In DNA, the CDR3 is TGTGCCAGCAGTTACTCTAGCGGGCCCCGATCCTACGAGCAGTACTTC.

The CDR3 reads CASSLRQVDTQYF. CDR3 coding DNA: TGTGCCAGCAGCCTTCGACAGGTAGATACGCAGTATTTT. The V gene is TRBV5-4, the J gene TRBJ2-3, with D possibly matching TRBD1 (6 bases). Per the germline V gene, CDR1 is SGHNT and CDR2 is YYREEE (reference sequence). Trimming took 4 bases from V and 5 from J, leaving 11 bases between them. CDR3 length equals 13 residues.